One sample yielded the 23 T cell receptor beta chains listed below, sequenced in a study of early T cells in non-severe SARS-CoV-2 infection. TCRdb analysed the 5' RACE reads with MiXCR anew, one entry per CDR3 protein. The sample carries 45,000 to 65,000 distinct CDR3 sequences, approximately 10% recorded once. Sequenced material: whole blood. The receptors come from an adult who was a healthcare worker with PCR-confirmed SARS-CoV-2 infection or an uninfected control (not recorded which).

The CDR3 DNA is TGCAGTGCTAGGAACTTGTACTCCTACAATGAGCAGTTCTTC. It is translated as CSARNLYSYNEQFF. The chain recombines TRBV20-1 with TRBJ2-1; D is ambiguous. Trimming removed 3 bases from V and 0 bases from J, with 9 bases in between. Germline assignment: CDR1 DFQATT and CDR2 SNEGSKA (reference sequence). This CDR3 has 14 residues.

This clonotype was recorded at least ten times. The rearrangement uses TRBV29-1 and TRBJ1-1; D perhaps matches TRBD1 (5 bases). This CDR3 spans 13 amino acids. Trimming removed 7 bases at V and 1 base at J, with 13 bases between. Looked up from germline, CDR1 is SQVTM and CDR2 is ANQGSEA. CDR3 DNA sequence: TGCAGCGGCTCGACAGACACGAACACTGAAGCTTTCTTT. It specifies CSGSTDTNTEAFF.

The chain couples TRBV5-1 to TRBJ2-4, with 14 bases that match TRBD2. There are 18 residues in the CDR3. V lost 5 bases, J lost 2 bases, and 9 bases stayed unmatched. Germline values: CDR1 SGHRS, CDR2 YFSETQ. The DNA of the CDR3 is TGCGCCAGCAGGTCGGGACTAGCGGGAGCCGGATCCAAAAACATTCAGTACTTC. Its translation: CASRSGLAGAGSKNIQYF.

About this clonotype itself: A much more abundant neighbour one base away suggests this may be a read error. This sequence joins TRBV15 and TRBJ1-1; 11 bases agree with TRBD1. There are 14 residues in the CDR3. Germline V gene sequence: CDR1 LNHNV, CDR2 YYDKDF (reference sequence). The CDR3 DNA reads TGTGCCACCAGCAGGGACAGGGGGCTCACTGTAGCTTTCTTT. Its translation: CATSRDRGLTVAFF.

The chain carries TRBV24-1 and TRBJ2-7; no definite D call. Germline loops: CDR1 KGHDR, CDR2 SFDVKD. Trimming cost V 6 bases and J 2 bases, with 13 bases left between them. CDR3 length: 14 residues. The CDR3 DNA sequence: TGTGCCACCAGTAGTTCGGACCTCCCCTACGAGCAGTACTTC. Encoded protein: CATSSSDLPYEQYF.

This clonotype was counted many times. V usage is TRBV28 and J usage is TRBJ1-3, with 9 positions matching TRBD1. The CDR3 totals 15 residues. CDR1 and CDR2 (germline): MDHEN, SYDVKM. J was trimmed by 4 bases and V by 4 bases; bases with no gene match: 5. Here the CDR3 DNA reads TGTGCCAGCAGTTGGGGACAGGGTCGGGGAAACACCATATATTTT. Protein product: CASSWGQGRGNTIYF.

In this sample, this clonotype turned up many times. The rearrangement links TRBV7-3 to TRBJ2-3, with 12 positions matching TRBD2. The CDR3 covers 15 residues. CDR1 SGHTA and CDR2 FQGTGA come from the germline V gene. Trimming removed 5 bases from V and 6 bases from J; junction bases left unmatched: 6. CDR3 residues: CASSRLAGATDTQYF. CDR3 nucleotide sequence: TGTGCCAGCAGCCGACTAGCGGGGGCAACCGATACGCAGTATTTT.

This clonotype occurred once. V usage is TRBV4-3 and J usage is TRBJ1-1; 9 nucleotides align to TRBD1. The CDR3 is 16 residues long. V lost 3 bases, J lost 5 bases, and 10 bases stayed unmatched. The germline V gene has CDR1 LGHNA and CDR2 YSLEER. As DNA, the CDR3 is TGCGCCAGCAGCCAGATACAGGGGGCGGGGAGTACTGAAGCTTTCTTT. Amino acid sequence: CASSQIQGAGSTEAFF.

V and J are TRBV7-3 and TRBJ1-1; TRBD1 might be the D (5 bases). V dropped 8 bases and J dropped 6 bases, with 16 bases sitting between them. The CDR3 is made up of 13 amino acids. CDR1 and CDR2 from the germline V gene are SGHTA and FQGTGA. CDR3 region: CASSRGQKAEAFF. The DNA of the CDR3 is TGTGCCAGCTCCCGGGGCCAGAAGGCTGAAGCTTTCTTT.

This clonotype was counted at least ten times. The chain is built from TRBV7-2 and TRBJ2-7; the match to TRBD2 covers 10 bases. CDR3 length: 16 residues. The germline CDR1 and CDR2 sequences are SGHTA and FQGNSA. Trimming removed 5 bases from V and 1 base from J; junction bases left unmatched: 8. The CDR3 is CASSAPGTSASYEQYF. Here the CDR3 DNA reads TGTGCCAGCAGCGCACCTGGGACTAGCGCTTCCTACGAGCAGTACTTC.

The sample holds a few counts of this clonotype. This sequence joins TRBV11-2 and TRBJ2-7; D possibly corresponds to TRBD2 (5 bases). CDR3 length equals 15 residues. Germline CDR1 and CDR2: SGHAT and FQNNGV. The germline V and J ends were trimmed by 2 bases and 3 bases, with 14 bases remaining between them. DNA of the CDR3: TGTGCCAGCAGCTTATCCGGGAATCCCCTCTACGAGCAGTACTTC. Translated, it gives CASSLSGNPLYEQYF.

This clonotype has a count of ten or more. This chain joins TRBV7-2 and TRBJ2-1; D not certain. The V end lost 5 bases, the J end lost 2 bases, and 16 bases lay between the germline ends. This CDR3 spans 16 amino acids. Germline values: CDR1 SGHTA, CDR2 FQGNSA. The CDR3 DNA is TGTGCCAGCAGCCCCCACGAGATCCAGACCTACAATGAGCAGTTCTTC. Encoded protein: CASSPHEIQTYNEQFF.

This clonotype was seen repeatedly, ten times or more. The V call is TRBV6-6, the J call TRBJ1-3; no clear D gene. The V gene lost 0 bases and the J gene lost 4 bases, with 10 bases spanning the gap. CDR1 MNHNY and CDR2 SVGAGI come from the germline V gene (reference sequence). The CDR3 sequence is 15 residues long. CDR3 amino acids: CASSYSTGSGNTIYF. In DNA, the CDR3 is TGTGCCAGCAGTTACTCGACCGGGTCGGGAAACACCATATATTTT.

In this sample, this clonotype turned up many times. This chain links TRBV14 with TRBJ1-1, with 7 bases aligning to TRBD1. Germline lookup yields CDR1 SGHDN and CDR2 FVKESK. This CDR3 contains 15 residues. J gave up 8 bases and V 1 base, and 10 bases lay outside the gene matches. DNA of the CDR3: TGTGCCAGCAGCCAAGTTTTAGGGGGCCTAAGGGAAGCTTTCTTT. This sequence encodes CASSQVLGGLREAFF. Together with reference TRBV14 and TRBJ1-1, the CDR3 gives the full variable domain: EAGVTQFPSHSVIEKGQTVTLRCDPISGHDNLYWYRRVMGKEIKFLLHFVKESKQDESGMPNNRFLAERTGGTYSTLKVQPAELEDSGVYFCASSQVLGGLREAFFGQGTRLTVV.

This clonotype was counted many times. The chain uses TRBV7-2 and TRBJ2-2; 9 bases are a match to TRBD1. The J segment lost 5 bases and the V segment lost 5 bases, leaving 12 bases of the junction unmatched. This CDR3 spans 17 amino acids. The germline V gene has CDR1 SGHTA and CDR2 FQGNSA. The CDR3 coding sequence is TGTGCCAGCAGCCCGGGTCCCGGGACAGGGCGGACCGGGGAGCTGTTTTTT. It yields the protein CASSPGPGTGRTGELFF.

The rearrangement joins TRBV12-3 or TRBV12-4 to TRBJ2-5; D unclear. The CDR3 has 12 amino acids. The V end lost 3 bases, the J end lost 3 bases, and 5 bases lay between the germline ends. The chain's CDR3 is CASSLREETQYF. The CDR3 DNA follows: TGTGCCAGCAGTTTGAGAGAAGAGACCCAGTACTTC.

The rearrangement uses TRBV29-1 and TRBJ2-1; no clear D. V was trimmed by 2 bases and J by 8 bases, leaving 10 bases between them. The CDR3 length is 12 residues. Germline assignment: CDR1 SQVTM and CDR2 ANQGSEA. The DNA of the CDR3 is TGCAGCGTTGAAATCCCCCCGGATGAGCAGTTCTTC. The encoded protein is CSVEIPPDEQFF.

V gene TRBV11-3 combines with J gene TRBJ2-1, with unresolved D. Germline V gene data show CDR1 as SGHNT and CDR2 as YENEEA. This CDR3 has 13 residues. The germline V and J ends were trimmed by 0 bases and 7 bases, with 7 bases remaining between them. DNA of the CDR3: TGTGCCAGCAGCTTAGAAACGGCGAATGAGCAGTTCTTC. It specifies CASSLETANEQFF.

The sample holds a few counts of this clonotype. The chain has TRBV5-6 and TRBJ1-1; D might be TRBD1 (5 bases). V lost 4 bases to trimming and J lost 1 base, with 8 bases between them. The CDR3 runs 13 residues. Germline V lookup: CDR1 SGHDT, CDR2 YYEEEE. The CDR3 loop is CASSTGPNTEAFF. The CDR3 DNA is TGTGCCAGCAGCACGGGACCGAACACTGAAGCTTTCTTT.

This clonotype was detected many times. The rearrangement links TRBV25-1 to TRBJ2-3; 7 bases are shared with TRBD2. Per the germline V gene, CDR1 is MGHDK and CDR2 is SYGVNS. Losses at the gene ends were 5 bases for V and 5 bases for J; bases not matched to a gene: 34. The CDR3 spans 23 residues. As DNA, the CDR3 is TGTGCCAGCAGTTCGGGCCCTAGGGGAACACCGGCCGGGAGGAACAAAGGGGTAGATACGCAGTATTTT. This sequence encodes CASSSGPRGTPAGRNKGVDTQYF.

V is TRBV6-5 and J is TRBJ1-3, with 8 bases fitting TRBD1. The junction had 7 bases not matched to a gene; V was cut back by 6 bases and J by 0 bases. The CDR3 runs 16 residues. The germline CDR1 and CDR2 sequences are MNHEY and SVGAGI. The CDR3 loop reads CASRNTGGSSGNTIYF. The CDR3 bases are TGTGCCAGCAGAAATACAGGGGGGAGCTCTGGAAACACCATATATTTT.

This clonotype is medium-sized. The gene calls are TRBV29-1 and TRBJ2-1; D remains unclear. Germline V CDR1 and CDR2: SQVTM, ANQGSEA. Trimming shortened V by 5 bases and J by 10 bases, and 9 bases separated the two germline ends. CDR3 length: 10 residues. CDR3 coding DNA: TGCAGCGTTCGAGCGTCCGAGCAGTTCTTC. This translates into CSVRASEQFF.

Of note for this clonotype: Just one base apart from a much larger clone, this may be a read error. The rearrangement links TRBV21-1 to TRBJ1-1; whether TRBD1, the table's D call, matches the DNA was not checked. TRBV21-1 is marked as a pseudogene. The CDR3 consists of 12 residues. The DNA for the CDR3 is TGTGCCAGCAGAACCGGGGCAGGTGAAGCTTTCTTT. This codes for CASRTGAGEAFF.